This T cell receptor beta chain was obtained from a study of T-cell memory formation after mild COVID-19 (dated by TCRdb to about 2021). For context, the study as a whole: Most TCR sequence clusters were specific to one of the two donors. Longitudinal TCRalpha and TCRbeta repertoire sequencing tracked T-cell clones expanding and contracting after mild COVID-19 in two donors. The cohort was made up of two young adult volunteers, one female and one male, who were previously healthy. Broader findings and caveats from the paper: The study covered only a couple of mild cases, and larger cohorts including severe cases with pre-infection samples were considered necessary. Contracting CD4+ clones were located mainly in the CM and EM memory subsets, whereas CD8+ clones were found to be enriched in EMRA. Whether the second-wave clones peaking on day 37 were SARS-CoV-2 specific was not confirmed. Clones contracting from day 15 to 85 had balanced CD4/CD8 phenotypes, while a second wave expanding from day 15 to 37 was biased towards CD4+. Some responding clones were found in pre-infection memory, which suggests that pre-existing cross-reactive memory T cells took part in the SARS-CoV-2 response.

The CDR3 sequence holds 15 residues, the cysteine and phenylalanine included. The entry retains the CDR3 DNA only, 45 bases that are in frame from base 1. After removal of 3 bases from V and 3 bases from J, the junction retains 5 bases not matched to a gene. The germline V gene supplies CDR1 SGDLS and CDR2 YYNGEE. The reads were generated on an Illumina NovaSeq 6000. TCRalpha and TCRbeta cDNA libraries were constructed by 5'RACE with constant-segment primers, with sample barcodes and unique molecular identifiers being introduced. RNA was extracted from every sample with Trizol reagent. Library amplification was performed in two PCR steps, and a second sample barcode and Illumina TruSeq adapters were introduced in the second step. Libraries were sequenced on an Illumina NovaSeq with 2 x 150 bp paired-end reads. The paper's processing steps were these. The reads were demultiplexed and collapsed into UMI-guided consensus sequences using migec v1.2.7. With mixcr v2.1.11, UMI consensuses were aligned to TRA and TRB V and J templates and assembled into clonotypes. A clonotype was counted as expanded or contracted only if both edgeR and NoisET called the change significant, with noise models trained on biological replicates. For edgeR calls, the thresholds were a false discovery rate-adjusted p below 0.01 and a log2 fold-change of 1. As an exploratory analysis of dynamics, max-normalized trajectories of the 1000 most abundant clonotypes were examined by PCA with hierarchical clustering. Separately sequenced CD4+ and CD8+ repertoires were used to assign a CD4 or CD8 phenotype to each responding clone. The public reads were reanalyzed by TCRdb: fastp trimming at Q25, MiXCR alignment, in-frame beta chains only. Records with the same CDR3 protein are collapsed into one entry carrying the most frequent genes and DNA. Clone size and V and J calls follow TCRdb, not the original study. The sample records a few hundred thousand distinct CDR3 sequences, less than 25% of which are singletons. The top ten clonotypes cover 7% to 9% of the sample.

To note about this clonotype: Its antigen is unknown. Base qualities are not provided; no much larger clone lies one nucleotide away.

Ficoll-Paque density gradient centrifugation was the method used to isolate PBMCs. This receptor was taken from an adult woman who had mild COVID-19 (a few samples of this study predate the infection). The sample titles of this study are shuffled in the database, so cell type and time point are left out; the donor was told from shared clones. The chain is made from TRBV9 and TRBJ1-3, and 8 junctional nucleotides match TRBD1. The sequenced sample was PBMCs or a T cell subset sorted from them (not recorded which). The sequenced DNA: TGTGCCAGCAGCGAAGGGACAGGCGGTGGAAACACCATATATTTT. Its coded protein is CASSEGTGGGNTIYF. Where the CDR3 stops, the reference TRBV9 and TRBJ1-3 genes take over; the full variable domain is DSGVTQTPKHLITATGQRVTLRCSPRSGDLSVYWYQQSLDQGLQFLIQYYNGEERAKGNILERFSAQQFPDLHSELNLSSLELGDSALYFCASSEGTGGGNTIYFGEGSWLTVV.